This is a list of T cell receptor beta chains from one sample in a study of T cell repertoires in cytomegalovirus infection. From the reads, TCRdb called clonotypes with MiXCR, one entry per CDR3 protein. The sample has fewer than 900,000 distinct CDR3 sequences, almost 30% seen once. The antigens these receptors bind are not known. Material: cultured CD8+ T cells from PBMCs, obtained from culture after CMV antigen stimulation. Receptor source: a human donor in good health (CMV status not recorded). Some clones in this sample may be carry-over from other donors' samples. Each CDR3 is given with its conserved first and last residue. Each record gives: clone size, J gene, V gene, D gene, CDR3 protein, CDR3 DNA. D genes are given only for firm matches. Rows may omit the clone size; those that give it use once, few, many or a size class.

. TRBJ1-5 TRBV27 TRBD1 CASSSTDRVDQPQHF TGTGCCAGCAGTTCGACAGACAGGGTAGATCAGCCCCAGCATTTT
. TRBJ2-1 TRBV12-3/TRBV12-4 TRBD2 CASSDSSGGRSYNEQFF TGTGCCAGCAGCGACTCTAGCGGGGGCCGTTCCTACAATGAGCAGTTCTTC
. TRBJ2-2 TRBV7-9 . CVLQWDTGELFF TGTGTCCTCCAGTGGGACACCGGGGAGCTGTTTTTT
. TRBJ2-1 TRBV15 TRBD1 CATSRDGDRNNEQFF TGTGCCACCAGCAGAGATGGGGACAGGAACAATGAGCAGTTCTTC
. TRBJ2-7 TRBV27 TRBD2 CASSLSLAGAYEQYF TGTGCCAGCAGTTTAAGCCTAGCGGGGGCCTACGAGCAGTACTTC
. TRBJ2-2 TRBV24-1 TRBD1 CATSDGAGGRFGELFF TGTGCCACCAGTGATGGGGCAGGGGGAAGGTTCGGGGAGCTGTTTTTT
many TRBJ1-2 TRBV3-1 TRBD1 CASSQTGGPAFYGYTF TGTGCCAGCAGCCAAACAGGGGGACCCGCTTTCTATGGCTACACCTTC
few TRBJ1-5 TRBV28 TRBD1 CASSFHGTEQGAQHF TGTGCCAGCAGTTTTCATGGGACAGAGCAGGGAGCCCAGCATTTT
few TRBJ2-2 TRBV4-1 . CASSQDSITGELFF TGCGCCAGCAGCCAAGACTCCATCACCGGGGAGCTGTTTTTT
few TRBJ2-3 TRBV12-3/TRBV12-4 . CASSYEIQGGDTQYF TGTGCCAGCAGTTACGAAATCCAGGGTGGAGATACGCAGTATTTT
. TRBJ1-2 TRBV4-3 . CASSQDRNEYGYTF TGCGCCAGCAGCCAAGATCGGAATGAGTATGGCTACACCTTC
. TRBJ2-1 TRBV7-9 TRBD1 CASSARDRGLRDEQFF TGTGCCAGCAGCGCCCGGGACAGGGGGCTTAGGGATGAGCAGTTCTTC
. TRBJ1-5 TRBV12-3/TRBV12-4 TRBD1 CASSGAGTGAYSNQSQHF TGTGCCAGCAGTGGAGCCGGGACAGGGGCTTATAGCAATCAGTCCCAGCATTTT
few TRBJ1-2 TRBV10-3 TRBD1 CAIRKQGGYTF TGTGCCATCAGGAAACAGGGGGGCTACACCTTC
. TRBJ2-2 TRBV27 . CASRRNHGELFF TGTGCCAGCCGGCGGAACCACGGGGAGCTGTTTTTT
many TRBJ1-1 TRBV7-2 . CASSPGEYVVNTEAFF TGTGCCAGCAGCCCAGGGGAGTACGTAGTGAACACTGAAGCTTTCTTT
few TRBJ1-4 TRBV19 TRBD1 CASRDMTGFTTSTNEKLFF TGTGCCAGTAGAGACATGACAGGGTTTACGACCTCAACTAATGAAAAACTGTTTTTT
few TRBJ2-7 TRBV28 TRBD1 CASSLYTGVEFYEQYF TGTGCCAGCAGTTTATACACAGGGGTAGAGTTCTACGAGCAGTACTTC
many TRBJ1-1 TRBV12-5 TRBD1 CASGLGGWGARNTEAFF TGTGCTAGTGGTTTAGGGGGCTGGGGGGCGAGGAACACTGAAGCTTTCTTT
few TRBJ1-4 TRBV7-8 . CASSLGLGGLANEKLFF TGTGCCAGCAGCTTAGGGTTGGGGGGGTTGGCTAATGAAAAACTGTTTTTT
. TRBJ2-1 TRBV9 TRBD1 CASSETTDRGGNEQFF TGTGCCAGCAGCGAGACGACGGACAGGGGCGGCAATGAGCAGTTCTTC
. TRBJ2-5 TRBV7-6 . CASSATNRRIEETQYF TGTGCCAGCAGCGCGACGAACCGGAGAATCGAAGAGACCCAGTACTTC
few TRBJ1-1 TRBV6-2/TRBV6-3 TRBD1 CASRETGLNTEAFF TGTGCCAGCAGGGAGACAGGGCTGAACACTGAAGCTTTCTTT
. TRBJ1-2 TRBV7-6 . CASSPDSGLLYGYTF TGTGCCAGCAGCCCGGACAGCGGGTTACTCTATGGCTACACCTTC
. TRBJ1-2 TRBV7-6 TRBD1 CASSLRFAGGENYGYTF TGTGCCAGCAGCTTAAGATTCGCAGGGGGCGAAAACTATGGCTACACCTTC
. TRBJ1-2 TRBV7-4 . CAGSLDSYYGYTF TGTGCCGGCAGCTTAGACAGTTACTATGGCTACACCTTC
. TRBJ2-3 TRBV12-3/TRBV12-4 . CASLTSWSDTQYF TGTGCCAGCCTCACTAGCTGGTCAGATACGCAGTATTTT
. TRBJ2-1 TRBV4-1 . CASSQIEDEQFF TGCGCCAGCAGCCAAATTGAGGATGAGCAGTTCTTC
. TRBJ1-4 TRBV12-3/TRBV12-4 . CASNLYGLTEKNEKLFF TGTGCCAGCAATCTTTATGGATTGACGGAAAAAAATGAAAAACTGTTTTTT
. TRBJ2-5 TRBV6-6 . CASSYTMGDQETQYF TGTGCCAGCAGTTATACGATGGGGGACCAAGAGACCCAGTACTTC
. TRBJ2-1 TRBV5-1 . CASSPDGEQFF TGCGCCAGCAGCCCCGATGGTGAGCAGTTCTTC
. TRBJ1-5 TRBV27 . CASRAGSGAYSNQPQHF TGTGCCAGCAGGGCAGGGTCGGGGGCTTATAGCAATCAGCCCCAGCATTTT
. TRBJ1-2 TRBV19 . CASTAGAYYGYTF TGTGCCAGTACGGCAGGGGCGTACTATGGCTACACCTTC
few TRBJ1-2 TRBV7-3 . CASSLNDRNYGYTF TGTGCCAGCAGCTTAAACGACAGAAACTATGGCTACACCTTC
. TRBJ1-1 TRBV2 . CASRATVGGNTEAFF TGTGCCAGCAGAGCCACTGTAGGCGGAAACACTGAAGCTTTCTTT
few TRBJ1-2 TRBV29-1 . CSVDEKGRGNYGYTF TGCAGCGTTGACGAGAAGGGTAGGGGGAACTATGGCTACACCTTC
many TRBJ1-3 TRBV7-8 . CASSLTGTSGNTIYF TGTGCCAGCAGCTTAACCGGGACGTCTGGAAACACCATATATTTT
. TRBJ2-1 TRBV27 TRBD2 CASLPSGGPSEQFF TGTGCCAGCCTCCCCAGCGGGGGCCCTTCCGAGCAGTTCTTC
many TRBJ1-6 TRBV12-3/TRBV12-4 . CASSSQGIPNSPLHF TGTGCCAGCAGTTCCCAGGGGATACCTAATTCACCCCTCCACTTT
few TRBJ2-5 TRBV12-3/TRBV12-4 TRBD1 CASPLRGTGPTQYF TGTGCCAGCCCGCTCCGAGGGACAGGGCCTACCCAGTACTTC
. TRBJ1-5 TRBV27 . CASSVSSGWGQPQHF TGTGCCAGCAGTGTCTCCTCGGGATGGGGGCAGCCCCAGCATTTT
few TRBJ2-4 TRBV6-1 TRBD2 CASRGGPGNIQYF TGTGCCAGCCGGGGGGGGCCTGGAAACATTCAGTACTTC
. TRBJ2-5 TRBV2 TRBD2 CASSEGASGAETQYF TGTGCCAGCAGTGAAGGAGCTAGCGGGGCAGAGACCCAGTACTTC
. TRBJ2-5 TRBV9 TRBD1 CASTQTGGKGETQYF TGTGCCAGCACCCAAACAGGGGGAAAGGGGGAGACCCAGTACTTC
many TRBJ2-5 TRBV7-8 TRBD1 CASAGTERQETQYF TGTGCCAGCGCTGGGACAGAACGTCAAGAGACCCAGTACTTC
few TRBJ2-1 TRBV11-1 . CASTHRRGAPYNEQFF TGTGCCAGCACTCATCGCAGGGGGGCTCCCTACAATGAGCAGTTCTTC
. TRBJ2-3 TRBV7-8 TRBD2 CASREGAGHSTDTQYF TGTGCCAGCAGGGAAGGAGCGGGGCATAGCACAGATACGCAGTATTTT
. TRBJ2-5 TRBV7-4 . CASSQRDSEETQYF TGTGCCAGCAGCCAGCGGGACAGTGAAGAGACCCAGTACTTC
. TRBJ2-3 TRBV6-1 TRBD2 CASSEVGLVSTDTQYF TGTGCCAGCAGTGAAGTAGGACTAGTTAGCACAGATACGCAGTATTTT
few TRBJ1-2 TRBV20-1 . CSARDHLNYGYTF TGCAGTGCTAGAGATCACCTCAACTATGGCTACACCTTC
. TRBJ1-1 TRBV7-9 TRBD1 CASSLDRAAEAFF TGTGCCAGCAGCTTGGACAGGGCCGCTGAAGCTTTCTTT